The 24 T cell receptor beta chains below all came from one sample that was sequenced in a study of blood T cell repertoires in COVID-19. Data came from immunoSEQ multiplex PCR; TCRdb stores just in-frame clones and leaves some out. Of more than 150,000 clones in the sample, about 86% are singletons; the top ten hold roughly 7%. The sequenced material came from peripheral blood. The receptors were sampled from a man aged 50-60 years with active or convalescent COVID-19.

The chain links TRBV7-9 to TRBJ2-7; 10 bases are shared with TRBD2. The V gene end was trimmed by 1 base and the J gene end by 2 bases; junction bases not matched to a gene: 2. Germline-derived CDR1 and CDR2 are SEHNR and FQNEAQ (reference sequence). There are 15 residues in the CDR3. The CDR3 DNA reads TGTGCCAGCAGCTTAGGGACTAGCGGCACCTACGAGCAGTACTTC. It translates to CASSLGTSGTYEQYF.

V gene TRBV19 combines with J gene TRBJ2-5; the match to TRBD1 covers 9 bases. CDR1 and CDR2 from the germline V gene are LNHDA and SQIVND (reference sequence). This CDR3 is 14 amino acids long. V was clipped by 3 bases and J by 9 bases; unmatched bases: 8. The CDR3 DNA follows: TGTGCCAGTAGTATCGAACAGGGGGCGAACGCCCAGTACTTC. Its protein is CASSIEQGANAQYF. Variable domain in full (rest from reference TRBV19 and TRBJ2-5): DGGITQSPKYLFRKEGQNVTLSCEQNLNHDAMYWYRQDPGQGLRLIYYSQIVNDFQKGDIAEGYSVSREKKESFPLTVTSAQKNPTAFYLCASSIEQGANAQYFGPGTRLLVL.

This chain links TRBV21-1 with TRBJ1-5. TRBV21-1 is a pseudogene. CDR3 length: 17 residues. The CDR3 region is CASSKGSGSCRNQPQHF. As DNA, the CDR3 is TGTGCCAGCAGCAAAGGAAGCGGTTCTTGTAGGAATCAGCCCCAGCATTTT.

This chain's CDR3 is CSASGLRALAGRQETQYF. As DNA, the CDR3 is TGCAGTGCTAGTGGACTCCGAGCACTAGCGGGCCGGCAAGAGACCCAGTACTTC. V is TRBV20-1 and J is TRBJ2-5, with TRBD2 identical over 9 bases. The CDR3 has 18 residues. The germline V gene has CDR1 DFQATT and CDR2 SNEGSKA (reference sequence). J was trimmed by 2 bases and V by 3 bases; bases with no gene match: 16.

This rearrangement joins TRBV9 to TRBJ2-6; maybe TRBD1 (5 bases). Trimming stripped 0 bases from V and 2 bases from J, with 9 bases between. Germline V gene lookup returns CDR1 SGDLS and CDR2 YYNGEE. CDR3 length: 16 amino acids. The CDR3 coding sequence is TGTGCCAGCAGCGTAGGAGGCAGGGCTGGGGCCAACGTCCTGACTTTC. It yields the protein CASSVGGRAGANVLTF.

The J gene is TRBJ2-1, the V gene TRBV6-5, with TRBD2 as a possible D gene (5 bases). The V gene lost 6 bases and the J gene lost 0 bases, with 9 bases spanning the gap. CDR1 and CDR2 (germline): MNHEY, SVGAGI. The CDR3 consists of 14 residues. The CDR3 is CASSGLASYNEQFF. CDR3 bases: TGTGCCAGCAGCGGACTGGCCTCCTACAATGAGCAGTTCTTC.

This clone was seen just once. The chain uses TRBV7-3 and TRBJ2-5, with a tentative D call TRBD1 (5 bases). The V gene lost 5 bases and the J gene lost 4 bases, with 11 bases spanning the gap. This CDR3 has 13 amino acids. From germline, CDR1 is SGHTA and CDR2 FQGTGA. The CDR3 DNA reads TGTGCCAGCAGCGGCAGGGATGGAGAGACCCAGTACTTC. Amino acid sequence: CASSGRDGETQYF.

The chain combines TRBV4-1 with TRBJ2-1; TRBD2 matches 10 bases. CDR1 is MGHRA, CDR2 YSYEKL, per germline. The length of the CDR3 is 21 residues. V was pared by 3 bases and J by 0 bases, with 17 bases of the junction left unmatched. The CDR3 nucleotides read TGCGCCAGCAGCCAGACCCGTGCTAGCGGGAGAGTTGGGCTCTCCTACAATGAGCAGTTCTTC. The encoded protein is CASSQTRASGRVGLSYNEQFF.

This sequence joins TRBV5-8 and TRBJ2-7; 8 positions agree with TRBD2. V dropped 8 bases and J dropped 0; count of bases not matched to a gene: 7. This CDR3 contains 14 residues. Germline loops: CDR1 SGHTS, CDR2 YDEGEE. The CDR3 sequence is CASQLAGSSYEQYF. CDR3 in DNA: TGTGCCAGTCAGCTAGCGGGCAGCTCCTACGAGCAGTACTTC.

The chain joins TRBV23-1 to TRBJ1-2, with D perhaps matching TRBD1 (5 bases). TRBV23-1 is an ORF, and what it does is uncertain. Trimming took 7 bases from V and 4 from J, leaving 16 bases between them. The CDR3 runs to 14 residues. The CDR3 sequence: CASTPDNPAYGYTF. The CDR3 DNA is TGCGCCAGCACGCCGGACAACCCGGCCTATGGCTACACCTTC.

The chain employs TRBV7-8 and TRBJ1-5; the match to TRBD1 covers 8 bases. Trimming cost V 2 bases and J 1 base; bases outside gene matches: 7. CDR1 is SGHVS and CDR2 is FQNEAQ in the germline V gene. This CDR3 is built from 17 residues. CDR3 sequence reads: CASSLLSGGSSNQPQHF. The CDR3 nucleotides are TGTGCCAGCAGCTTACTTTCAGGGGGCTCGAGCAATCAGCCCCAGCATTTT.

On this clone itself: At one end, the junction sequence differs from germline, possibly due to a read error. This specimen includes other DNA sequences encoding the same CDR3. J is TRBJ2-7 and V is TRBV6-5, with D maybe TRBD1 (6 bases). CDR1 and CDR2 from the germline V gene are MNHEY and SVGAGI. The CDR3 length is 16 residues. The CDR3 spells CASSYSAGAHTYEQYF. In DNA form, the CDR3 reads TGTGCTAGCAGTTACTCGGCAGGGGCCCATACCTACGAGCAGTACTTC.

The chain recombines TRBV2 with TRBJ1-6; 11 bases map to TRBD1. The trim removed 1 base at V and 4 bases at J, leaving 6 bases unmatched. This CDR3 is built from 18 residues. The germline V gene encodes CDR1 SNHLY and CDR2 FYNNEI. The CDR3 region has the DNA TGTGCCAGCAGTGAAGACCGGGACAGGGGGGGATATAATTCACCCCTCCACTTT. Translation: CASSEDRDRGGYNSPLHF.

This sequence joins TRBV5-4 and TRBJ2-7; 12 bases map to TRBD2. Germline V gene data show CDR1 as SGHNT and CDR2 as YYREEE (reference sequence). The ends lost 3 bases at V and 2 bases at J; junction bases unmatched: 3. The CDR3 sequence is 15 residues long. For the CDR3, the DNA is TGTGCCAGCAGCTCGCGACTAGCGGGGGCCTACGAGCAGTACTTC. The encoded protein is CASSSRLAGAYEQYF.

This rearrangement joins TRBV23-1 to TRBJ1-2, with 10 bases aligning to TRBD1. TRBV23-1 is an ORF; its function is uncertain. The CDR3 spans 15 residues. V shed 2 bases, J shed 2 bases, and the junction held 2 bases outside the gene matches. CDR3 amino acids: CASSQDRGRNYGYTF. CDR3 nucleotide sequence: TGCGCCAGCAGTCAAGACAGGGGGCGAAACTATGGCTACACCTTC.

The table lists this clone with a few counts. The chain recombines TRBV2 with TRBJ1-2, with 8 bases matching TRBD1. V gave up 1 base and J gave up 5 bases; unmatched junction bases: 0. The length of the CDR3 is 13 residues. Germline CDR1 and CDR2: SNHLY and FYNNEI. CDR3 sequence: CASSEDRGYGYTF. The CDR3 DNA sequence: TGTGCCAGCAGTGAAGACAGGGGGTATGGCTACACCTTC.

The J gene is TRBJ2-5, the V gene TRBV4-1; D is perhaps TRBD1 (6 bases). Trimming left V 0 bases short and J 5 bases short, with 10 bases between. The CDR3 is 14 amino acids. Germline V gives CDR1 MGHRA, CDR2 YSYEKL. CDR3 in DNA: TGCGCCAGCAGCCAAGATAGTAGGGGGGAGACCCAGTACTTC. Translation gives CASSQDSRGETQYF.

This sequence joins TRBV6-5 and TRBJ2-7; 9 positions agree with TRBD1. This CDR3 region has 15 residues. The ends lost 6 bases at V and 7 bases at J; junction bases unmatched: 13. In germline, CDR1 is MNHEY, CDR2 SVGAGI. The CDR3, as DNA: TGTGCCAGCAGAAGACCGGGACAGGGCCTAGGAGAGCAGTACTTC. It translates to CASRRPGQGLGEQYF.

The chain has TRBV5-1 and TRBJ1-6; the match to TRBD1 covers 10 bases. The CDR3 consists of 16 residues. CDR1 and CDR2 (germline): SGHRS, YFSETQ. V lost 4 bases to trimming and J lost 11 bases; unmatched junction nucleotides: 12. CDR3 nucleotide sequence: TGCGCCAGCAGCATGGATACCGGGACAGGGGCGACACCCCTCCACTTT. Translation gives CASSMDTGTGATPLHF.

The V and J genes are TRBV2 and TRBJ2-7; no firm D call. CDR3 size: 15 residues. CDR1 is SNHLY and CDR2 is FYNNEI in the germline V gene. V was pared by 1 base and J by 4 bases, with 14 bases between. For the CDR3, the DNA is TGTGCCAGCAGTGAAGGTTCTGGCGGTGGGTACGAGCAGTACTTC. Translation gives CASSEGSGGGYEQYF.

The chain couples TRBV19 to TRBJ1-5; tentatively, D is TRBD1 (6 bases). Deletions cut 4 bases from V and 5 bases from J, with 9 bases between. CDR1 LNHDA and CDR2 SQIVND come from the germline V gene (reference sequence). This CDR3 region has 13 residues. DNA for the CDR3: TGTGCCAGTAGTACACAGGGCGATCAGCCCCAGCATTTT. Protein: CASSTQGDQPQHF. Based on the CDR3 plus reference TRBV19 and TRBJ1-5, the full variable domain is DGGITQSPKYLFRKEGQNVTLSCEQNLNHDAMYWYRQDPGQGLRLIYYSQIVNDFQKGDIAEGYSVSREKKESFPLTVTSAQKNPTAFYLCASSTQGDQPQHFGDGTRLSIL.

This sequence joins TRBV30 and TRBJ2-4; D uncertain. Looked up from germline, CDR1 is GTSNPN and CDR2 is SVGIG (reference sequence). The CDR3 runs 13 residues. V lost 3 bases and J lost 7, with 13 bases in between. As DNA, the CDR3 is TGTGCCTGGAGCCAGCTAGATTCGAACATTCAGTACTTC. Protein: CAWSQLDSNIQYF.

The chain combines TRBV24-1 with TRBJ2-7; maybe TRBD1 (6 bases). This CDR3 is 14 amino acids long. Germline CDR1 KGHDR, CDR2 SFDVKD. Trimming took off 5 bases at V and 5 bases at J, with 15 bases between the two ends. CDR3: CATSGARGYDEQYF. The CDR3 bases are TGTGCCACCAGTGGTGCCAGGGGTTATGACGAGCAGTACTTC.

The rearrangement links TRBV24-1 to TRBJ1-6; 7 nucleotides match TRBD1. The CDR3 runs to 14 residues. The J segment lost 13 bases and the V segment lost 4 bases, leaving 9 bases of the junction unmatched. Germline values: CDR1 KGHDR, CDR2 SFDVKD. The CDR3, as DNA: TGTGCCACCAGTGACGGGACAGCGTCAAATCCCCTCCACTTT. It yields the protein CATSDGTASNPLHF.